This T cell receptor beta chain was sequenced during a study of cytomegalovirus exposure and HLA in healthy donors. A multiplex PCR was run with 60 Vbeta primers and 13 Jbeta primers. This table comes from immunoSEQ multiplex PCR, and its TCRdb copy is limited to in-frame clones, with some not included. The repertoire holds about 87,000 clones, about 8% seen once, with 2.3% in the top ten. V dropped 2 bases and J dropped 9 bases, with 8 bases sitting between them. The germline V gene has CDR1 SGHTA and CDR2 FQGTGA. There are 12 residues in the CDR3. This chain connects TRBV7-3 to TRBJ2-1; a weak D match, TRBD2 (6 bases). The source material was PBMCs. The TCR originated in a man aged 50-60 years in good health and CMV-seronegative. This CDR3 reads CASSLGGTEQFF. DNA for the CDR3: TGTGCCAGCAGCTTAGGCGGGACTGAGCAGTTCTTC. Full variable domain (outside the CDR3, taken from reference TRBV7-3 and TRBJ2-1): GAGVSQTPSNKVTEKGKYVELRCDPISGHTALYWYRQSLGQGPEFLIYFQGTGAADDSGLPNDRFFAVRPEGSVSTLKIQRTERGDSAVYLCASSLGGTEQFFGPGTRLTVL.